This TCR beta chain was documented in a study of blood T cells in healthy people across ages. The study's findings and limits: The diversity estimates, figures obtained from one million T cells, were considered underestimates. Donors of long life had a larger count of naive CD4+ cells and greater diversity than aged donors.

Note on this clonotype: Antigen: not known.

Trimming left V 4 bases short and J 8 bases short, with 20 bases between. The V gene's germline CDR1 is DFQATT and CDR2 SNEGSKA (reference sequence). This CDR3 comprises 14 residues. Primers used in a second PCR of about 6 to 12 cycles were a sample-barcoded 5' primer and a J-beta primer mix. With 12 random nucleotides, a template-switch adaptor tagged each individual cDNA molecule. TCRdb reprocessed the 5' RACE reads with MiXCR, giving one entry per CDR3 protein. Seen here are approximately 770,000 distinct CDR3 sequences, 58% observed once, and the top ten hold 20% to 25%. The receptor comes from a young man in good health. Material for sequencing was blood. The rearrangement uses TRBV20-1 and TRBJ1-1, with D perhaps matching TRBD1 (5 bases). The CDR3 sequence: CSAKRDSDSPEAFF. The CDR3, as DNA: TGCAGTGCTAAACGGGACTCCGATAGTCCAGAAGCTTTCTTT.